These 24 T cell receptor beta chains came from one sample sequenced in a study of PD-L1 blockade in urothelial cancer (dated 2017 in TCRdb). Libraries were constructed by the immunoSEQ multiplex PCR assay. This is the immuneACCESS table as TCRdb keeps it, with only in-frame sequences that have V and J called. A part of the clones is gone; compared with another copy, unresolved V genes explain less than half, and the rest is unexplained. This sample has about 82,000 clones in its table, and roughly nine tenths of those were observed once. The ten largest clones represent 4.5% to 7% of the sample. The sequenced sample was PBMCs, obtained around atezolizumab (anti-PD-L1) treatment. The receptor source for this set is a woman aged 70-85 years with urothelial cancer.

This clone was picked up one time. The chain joins TRBV7-6 to TRBJ2-6; perhaps TRBD2 as D (5 bases). Trimming removed 1 base at V and 0 bases at J, with 16 bases between. The germline V gene has CDR1 SGHVS and CDR2 FNYEAQ. The CDR3 is made up of 19 amino acids. CDR3 loop: CASSLVGAGTLSGANVLTF. Here the CDR3 DNA reads TGTGCCAGCAGCTTAGTGGGTGCGGGCACACTCTCTGGGGCCAACGTCCTGACTTTC.

This rearrangement joins TRBV7-9 to TRBJ2-1, with 13 bases matching TRBD2. The CDR3 length is 15 residues. With 5 bases clipped from V and 6 bases from J, the junction kept 4 bases outside the gene matches. Germline V gives CDR1 SEHNR, CDR2 FQNEAQ (reference sequence). CDR3 in amino acids: CASSHRLAGGNEQFF. CDR3 nucleotide sequence: TGTGCCAGCAGCCACCGACTAGCGGGGGGCAATGAGCAGTTCTTC.

The chain employs TRBV9 and TRBJ2-1; TRBD2 matches at 7 bases. Per the germline V gene, CDR1 is SGDLS and CDR2 is YYNGEE. With V trimmed by 0 bases and J by 2 bases, 5 bases remained unmatched. This CDR3 spans 16 amino acids. Here the CDR3 DNA reads TGTGCCAGCAGCGTAGACCTTCTAGCGGCCTACAATGAGCAGTTCTTC. This encodes CASSVDLLAAYNEQFF. Looking up the rest from reference TRBV9 and TRBJ2-1 gives the full variable domain: DSGVTQTPKHLITATGQRVTLRCSPRSGDLSVYWYQQSLDQGLQFLIQYYNGEERAKGNILERFSAQQFPDLHSELNLSSLELGDSALYFCASSVDLLAAYNEQFFGPGTRLTVL.

The rearrangement uses TRBV4-1 and TRBJ2-1; possible D gene TRBD2, 6 bases. Germline assignment: CDR1 MGHRA and CDR2 YSYEKL. The germline V and J ends were trimmed by 1 base and 7 bases, with 14 bases remaining between them. CDR3 length equals 15 residues. The CDR3 DNA sequence: TGCGCCAGCAGCCAAGCGGGGGTTGGATCGAATGAGCAGTTCTTC. The encoded protein is CASSQAGVGSNEQFF.

The V call is TRBV9, the J call TRBJ1-3, with no clear D. Germline V lookup: CDR1 SGDLS, CDR2 YYNGEE. V lost 0 bases to trimming and J lost 0 bases, with 7 bases between them. The CDR3 covers 15 residues. The CDR3 bases are TGTGCCAGCAGCGTAGATGAGGCCTCTGGAAACACCATATATTTT. This translates into CASSVDEASGNTIYF.

The chain recombines TRBV11-2 with TRBJ2-2, with TRBD1 matching over 8 bases. The CDR3 sequence is 15 residues long. CDR1 and CDR2 from the germline V gene are SGHAT and FQNNGV. J was trimmed by 7 bases and V by 1 base; bases with no gene match: 5. This chain's CDR3 is CASSLGRTGIGELFF. As DNA, the CDR3 is TGTGCCAGCAGCTTAGGACGGACAGGGATCGGGGAGCTGTTTTTT.

V is TRBV5-1 and J is TRBJ2-1, with 8 bases fitting TRBD1. The CDR3 spans 15 residues. The germline CDR1 and CDR2 sequences are SGHRS and YFSETQ. The V segment lost 3 bases and the J segment 9 bases; nucleotides outside the gene matches: 11. The CDR3 DNA sequence: TGCGCCAGCAGCTCCGGACAGGGAGCCTTCCCTGAGCAGTTCTTC. As protein: CASSSGQGAFPEQFF.

The V call is TRBV13, the J call TRBJ1-2; 7 bases agree with TRBD1. Germline CDR1 is PRHDT and CDR2 is FYEKMQ (reference sequence). The CDR3 has 14 amino acids. After removal of 1 base from V and 4 bases from J, the junction contained 3 bases not matched to a gene. CDR3 in amino acids: CASSLDRGSYGYTF. CDR3 nucleotides: TGTGCCAGCAGCTTAGACAGGGGAAGCTATGGCTACACCTTC.

This sequence joins TRBV7-9 and TRBJ1-2; D might be TRBD1 (6 bases). The V end lost 2 bases, the J end lost 6 bases, and 19 bases lay between the germline ends. This CDR3 is built from 16 residues. CDR1 and CDR2 from the germline V gene are SEHNR and FQNEAQ (reference sequence). The CDR3 DNA follows: TGTGCCAGCAGCTTATTGGGCGAGGGGGATCGGAATGGCTACACCTTC. Protein sequence: CASSLLGEGDRNGYTF.

The chain recombines TRBV7-8 with TRBJ1-5; 7 bases agree with TRBD1. The CDR3 runs to 12 residues. The V segment lost 10 bases and the J segment 4 bases; nucleotides outside the gene matches: 4. Germline V gene data show CDR1 as SGHVS and CDR2 as FQNEAQ. DNA for the CDR3: TGTGCCACACAACAGGGGAATCAGCCCCAGCATTTT. It encodes CATQQGNQPQHF.

This clone was detected once. This rearrangement joins TRBV5-1 to TRBJ2-1; 11 nucleotides match TRBD2. The CDR3 loop spans 15 amino acids. Trimming at V came to 7 bases and at J to 10 bases, leaving 13 bases not matched to a gene. In germline, CDR1 is SGHRS, CDR2 YFSETQ. The CDR3 is CASVVGTSGYREQFF. CDR3 DNA sequence: TGCGCCAGCGTCGTAGGGACTAGCGGTTATAGGGAGCAGTTCTTC. The entire variable domain, with the rest obtained from reference TRBV5-1 and TRBJ2-1, is as follows: KAGVTQTPRYLIKTRGQQVTLSCSPISGHRSVSWYQQTPGQGLQFLFEYFSETQRNKGNFPGRFSGRQFSNSRSEMNVSTLELGDSALYLCASVVGTSGYREQFFGPGTRLTVL.

This chain connects TRBV6-5 to TRBJ2-4; 9 bases are a match to TRBD1. CDR1 and CDR2 from the germline V gene are MNHEY and SVGAGI. V trimming: 6 bases; J trimming: 1 base; junction bases outside the gene matches: 7. The CDR3 has 16 amino acids. CDR3 sequence: CASRYRGLVAKNIQYF. CDR3 sequence (DNA): TGTGCCAGCAGGTACAGGGGGCTAGTGGCCAAAAACATTCAGTACTTC.

The CDR3 protein is CASSVDRLNGGEKLFF. Written as DNA, the CDR3 is TGTGCCAGCAGTGTGGATCGACTCAACGGTGGGGAAAAACTGTTTTTT. V and J are TRBV2 and TRBJ1-4, with D hard to call. With 4 bases removed from V and 8 bases from J, the gap between germline ends came to 20 bases. There are 16 residues in the CDR3. Germline V gene sequence: CDR1 SNHLY, CDR2 FYNNEI.

The J gene is TRBJ2-5, the V gene TRBV11-3; D gene uncertain. This CDR3 is built from 15 residues. From germline, CDR1 is SGHNT and CDR2 YENEEA. The V gene lost 1 base and the J gene lost 2 bases, with 11 bases spanning the gap. The CDR3 here is CASSLGASPQETQYF. As DNA, the CDR3 is TGTGCCAGCAGCTTAGGGGCCAGCCCACAAGAGACCCAGTACTTC.

This chain joins TRBV19 and TRBJ1-1; D may be TRBD1 (5 bases). Germline CDR1 is LNHDA and CDR2 is SQIVND (reference sequence). Trimming left V 7 bases short and J 7 bases short, with 13 bases between. The CDR3 covers 12 residues. The CDR3 nucleotides are TGTGCCAGTACCTCGGGGGGGTATGAAGCTTTCTTT. It is translated as CASTSGGYEAFF.

V usage is TRBV2 and J usage is TRBJ2-6; no firm D call. V lost 0 bases to trimming and J lost 0 bases, with 6 bases between them. CDR1 SNHLY and CDR2 FYNNEI come from the germline V gene. The CDR3 consists of 16 residues. CDR3 sequence: CASSEAAGSGANVLTF. DNA of the CDR3: TGTGCCAGCAGTGAAGCGGCAGGCTCTGGGGCCAACGTCCTGACTTTC.

The gene calls are TRBV7-9 and TRBJ2-1; 10 nucleotides align to TRBD2. Looked up from germline, CDR1 is SEHNR and CDR2 is FQNEAQ (reference sequence). The CDR3 extends over 17 amino acids. Germline trimming cut 5 bases from V and 6 bases from J; bases unmatched to any gene: 13. CDR3 nucleotide sequence: TGTGCCAGCAGCCCAGGGGGACTAGCGTCATTGGGCAATGAGCAGTTCTTC. Translated, it gives CASSPGGLASLGNEQFF.

The V call is TRBV4-1, the J call TRBJ1-1; D is unclear. Trimming removed 3 bases at V and 3 bases at J, with 11 bases between. This CDR3 has 14 amino acids. Germline CDR1 and CDR2: MGHRA and YSYEKL. The DNA of the CDR3 is TGCGCCAGCAGCCACTCCGGGGTGTACACTGAAGCTTTCTTT. Amino acid sequence: CASSHSGVYTEAFF.

The chain carries TRBV19 and TRBJ2-5, with TRBD1 identical over 8 bases. This CDR3 is 18 amino acids long. The J segment lost 5 bases and the V segment lost 2 bases, leaving 16 bases of the junction unmatched. The germline V gene encodes CDR1 LNHDA and CDR2 SQIVND (reference sequence). The CDR3 sequence: CASSIRVLGQGARETQYF. The CDR3 DNA is TGTGCCAGTAGTATACGGGTCCTGGGGCAGGGGGCGAGGGAGACCCAGTACTTC.

This clone occurred once. The chain carries TRBV20-1 and TRBJ1-1, with D perhaps matching TRBD1 (6 bases). The CDR3 covers 11 residues. Germline V gene data show CDR1 as DFQATT and CDR2 as SNEGSKA (reference sequence). CDR3 sequence: CRLPRGTEAFF. CDR3 DNA sequence: TGCAGGCTACCCAGGGGAACTGAAGCTTTCTTT.

The V and J genes are TRBV5-1 and TRBJ2-3, with TRBD2 matching over 7 bases. The germline gives CDR1 SGHRS, CDR2 YFSETQ. V was clipped by 0 bases and J by 1 base; unmatched bases: 5. This CDR3 comprises 16 residues. The CDR3 bases are TGCGCCAGCAGCTTGGCTGGTGGGAGGGGCACAGATACGCAGTATTTT. Its translation: CASSLAGGRGTDTQYF.

The rearrangement links TRBV28 to TRBJ1-3, with 7 bases matching TRBD1. V trimming: 4 bases; J trimming: 2 bases; junction bases outside the gene matches: 2. Germline CDR1 and CDR2: MDHEN and SYDVKM. The CDR3 loop spans 14 amino acids. The CDR3 nucleotides read TGTGCCAGCAGTTCGGGGACAGCTGGAAACACCATATATTTT. Protein sequence: CASSSGTAGNTIYF.

DNA for the CDR3: TGTGCCAGCAGCGAGAGGGTGGCTTGGGGCACAGATACGCAGTATTTT. This translates into CASSERVAWGTDTQYF. V usage is TRBV7-9 and J usage is TRBJ2-3, with TRBD2 as a possible D gene (5 bases). Germline lookup yields CDR1 SEHNR and CDR2 FQNEAQ (reference sequence). The CDR3 is 16 residues long. V lost 5 bases, J lost 1 base, and 16 bases lay in between.

The rearrangement joins TRBV25-1 to TRBJ2-3, with 7 positions matching TRBD2. This CDR3 has 15 residues. V trimming: 1 base; J trimming: 6 bases; junction bases outside the gene matches: 7. The germline V gene encodes CDR1 MGHDK and CDR2 SYGVNS. The CDR3 is CASSEWGGNDDTQYF. In DNA, the CDR3 is TGTGCCAGCAGTGAATGGGGGGGGAATGATGATACGCAGTATTTT. Variable domain in full (rest from reference TRBV25-1 and TRBJ2-3): EADIYQTPRYLVIGTGKKITLECSQTMGHDKMYWYQQDPGMELHLIHYSYGVNSTEKGDLSSESTVSRIRTEHFPLTLESARPSHTSQYLCASSEWGGNDDTQYFGPGTRLTVL.